Listed below are T cell receptor beta chains from one sample, sequenced in a study of T cell responses to AZD1222 COVID-19 vaccine. Repertoires were generated with immunoSEQ multiplex PCR, while TCRdb's copy carries only in-frame clones and drops some. The sample shows 130,000 to 150,000 clones, approximately 86% of them seen only once. The sequences come from peripheral blood, collected 28 days after the second AZD1222 dose. These receptors all stem from an adult who received the AZD1222 COVID-19 vaccine. Each CDR3 is given with its conserved first and last residue. The order of the fields is J gene, V gene, CDR3 length, D gene, clone size, CDR3 DNA, CDR3 protein. The D gene is left open where the match is weak. Clone size is shown for a subset of rows, as once, few, many or a class of expanded clone.

TRBJ2-1 TRBV7-2 13 . . TGTGCCAGCAGCGGATCCCTGAACAATGAGCAGTTCTTC CASSGSLNNEQFF
TRBJ2-3 TRBV7-6 16 TRBD1 . TGTGCCAGCAGCTTAAAAAGCATTGGGACAGGGGATACGCAGTATTTT CASSLKSIGTGDTQYF
TRBJ2-7 TRBV10-3 14 . medium-sized TGTGCCATCAGTGAAGGGGAATTATCCTACGAGCAGTACTTC CAISEGELSYEQYF
TRBJ1-6 TRBV7-9 15 TRBD1 . TGTGCCAGCAGCGCGACAGGGGCGGGGAATTCACCCCTCCACTTT CASSATGAGNSPLHF
TRBJ2-1 TRBV28 18 TRBD2 few TGTGCCAGCAGTTTCGTGGGACTAGCTTTTTTCGGAGACAATGAGCAGTTCTTC CASSFVGLAFFGDNEQFF
TRBJ1-1 TRBV6-5 15 . . TGTGCCAGCAGCCTTGGGGGGGTTTCCGACACTGAAGCTTTCTTT CASSLGGVSDTEAFF
TRBJ2-2 TRBV11-3 14 . . TGTGCCAGCAGCTTAGAGGGGGCCGGCGGGGAGCTGTTTTTT CASSLEGAGGELFF
TRBJ2-7 TRBV10-3 12 TRBD1 . TGTGCCACCGGGACAGGGGCCTACGAGCAGTACTTC CATGTGAYEQYF
TRBJ1-2 TRBV6-6 17 . . TGTGCCAGCAGTCGGGGAGGGAACTCGGTGACGAACTATGGCTACACCTTC CASSRGGNSVTNYGYTF
TRBJ1-2 TRBV3-1/TRBV3-2 12 . . TGTGCCAGCAGCCAGGGGGAAAGTGGCTACACCTTC CASSQGESGYTF
TRBJ1-2 TRBV2 12 . . TGTGCCAGCACCCTGGAGGACTGGGGCTACACCTTC CASTLEDWGYTF
TRBJ2-7 TRBV5-6 14 . few TGTGCCAGCAGTCTTGGGAGTTCCGTCTACGAGCAGTACTTC CASSLGSSVYEQYF
TRBJ2-1 TRBV7-7 15 TRBD2 . TGTGCTAGCAGCTTAGGGGGACTAGCGAACAATGAGCAGTTCTTC CASSLGGLANNEQFF
TRBJ2-7 TRBV5-4 14 TRBD1 . TGTGCCAGCAGCTTGGAACAGGGGGCGCGCGAGCAGTACTTC CASSLEQGAREQYF
TRBJ2-7 TRBV19 15 . . TGTGCCAGTAGTATAGGAGGACTTGACTCCTACGAGCAGTACTTC CASSIGGLDSYEQYF
TRBJ2-7 TRBV21-1 11 . . TGTGCCAGCAGCAAACTCAACGAGCAGTACTTC CASSKLNEQYF
TRBJ2-5 TRBV29-1 15 TRBD2 . TGCAGCGTGGTCGTCGGGACTAGCAATTCCGAGACCCAGTACTTC CSVVVGTSNSETQYF
TRBJ2-3 TRBV18 16 . once TGTGCCAGCTCACCAGCGGCGCAGGCCCGCACAGATACGCAGTATTTT CASSPAAQARTDTQYF